This T cell receptor beta chain appears in the sequencing data of a study of T cells in Graves' hyperthyroidism and ophthalmopathy. Germline assignment: CDR1 SGHDN and CDR2 FVKESK. The CDR3 length is 18 residues. J gave up 6 bases and V 0 bases, and 10 bases lay outside the gene matches. Amplification yielded TCR beta CDR3 regions, with RNA transcripts as the source. The HTBI set primed first-round TCR CDR3 RT-PCR. TCRdb recomputed calls from the multiplex PCR reads with MiXCR, one row per CDR3 protein. The sample carries 400,000 or so distinct CDR3 sequences, around an eighth recorded once. This TCR was sampled from a man aged 45-65 years with Graves' ophthalmopathy. The chain carries TRBV14 and TRBJ2-2, with 10 bases identical to TRBD2. Sample: blood. The CDR3 DNA follows: TGTGCCAGCAGCCAAGATTCACGGCTAGCGGGAGTTCCCGGGGAGCTGTTTTTT. It yields the protein CASSQDSRLAGVPGELFF.